This passage covers 31 T cell receptor beta chains from one sample sequenced in a study of shared clonotypes between healthy human individuals. Generated by immunoSEQ multiplex PCR, the TCRdb table keeps only in-frame clones and is missing some. The profile shows roughly 2.2 million clones, 80% to 95% of them singletons. Sequenced sample: naive CD4+ T cells from PBMCs. Subset in this sample: CD45RA+ positively selected. The source is a man aged 18-30 years in good health. Some clones in this sample may be carry-over from other donors' samples.

Only one count was recorded for this clone. The rearrangement uses TRBV28 and TRBJ2-2; D not certain. The V and J ends lost 6 bases and 6 bases respectively, with 11 bases between them. The CDR3 length is 13 residues. The V gene's germline CDR1 is MDHEN and CDR2 SYDVKM. The CDR3 coding sequence is TGTGCCAGCAGCCTCCTTGAGGCCGGGGAGCTGTTTTTT. It translates to CASSLLEAGELFF.

This rearrangement joins TRBV5-1 to TRBJ2-5; D is unclear. CDR1 SGHRS and CDR2 YFSETQ come from the germline V gene. The CDR3 has 16 amino acids. V lost 0 bases and J 1 base, leaving 13 bases between the germline ends. CDR3: CASSLAPVQTQETQYF. The CDR3 DNA reads TGCGCCAGCAGCTTGGCCCCGGTCCAGACCCAAGAGACCCAGTACTTC.

As DNA, the CDR3 is TGCGCCAGCAGCACGACTACCCGCTCCTACGAGCAGTACTTC. This sequence encodes CASSTTTRSYEQYF. The chain couples TRBV5-1 to TRBJ2-7; possible D gene TRBD2, 5 bases. The CDR3 has 14 amino acids. V gave up 4 bases and J gave up 0 bases, with 11 bases separating them. The V gene's germline CDR1 is SGHRS and CDR2 YFSETQ.

A single count supports this clone. The chain couples TRBV6-6 to TRBJ1-2, with D tentatively TRBD1 (5 bases). Germline loops: CDR1 MNHNY, CDR2 SVGAGI (reference sequence). The CDR3 is 14 amino acids. Between the trimmed V and J ends, which lost 2 bases and 5 bases, there was a span of 12 bases. CDR3 sequence (DNA): TGTGCCAGCAGTTACGATATGGGGGTTTATGGCTACACCTTC. Amino acid sequence: CASSYDMGVYGYTF.

This chain connects TRBV30 to TRBJ2-1; 10 nucleotides agree with TRBD2. V was clipped by 2 bases and J by 0 bases; unmatched bases: 10. From germline, CDR1 is GTSNPN and CDR2 SVGIG (reference sequence). CDR3 length equals 18 residues. CDR3 DNA sequence: TGTGCCTGGAGTAGTGGAGCGGGAGGGGGAAGCTCCTACAATGAGCAGTTCTTC. This codes for CAWSSGAGGGSSYNEQFF. The whole variable domain, filled in from reference TRBV30 and TRBJ2-1, reads SQTIHQWPATLVQPVGSPLSLECTVEGTSNPNLYWYRQAAGRGLQLLFYSVGIGQISSEVPQNLSASRPQDRQFILSSKKLLLSDSGFYLCAWSSGAGGGSSYNEQFFGPGTRLTVL.

This sequence joins TRBV5-4 and TRBJ1-2; TRBD1 is a possible D gene (5 bases). Germline lookup yields CDR1 SGHNT and CDR2 YYREEE (reference sequence). V was cut by 0 bases and J by 5 bases, with 8 bases left in between. The CDR3 covers 13 residues. CDR3 coding DNA: TGTGCCAGCAGCTTGGGCAGGGATTATGGCTACACCTTC. This encodes CASSLGRDYGYTF.

The chain links TRBV4-2 to TRBJ1-5; a weak D match, TRBD1 (6 bases). CDR3 length: 16 amino acids. From germline, CDR1 is LGHNA and CDR2 YNFKEQ. V lost 3 bases and J 3 bases, leaving 15 bases between the germline ends. The CDR3 region is CASSHSLGGTNQPQHF. CDR3 bases: TGTGCCAGCAGCCACTCACTAGGGGGGACCAATCAGCCCCAGCATTTT.

V usage is TRBV6-5 and J usage is TRBJ1-1, with 8 bases that match TRBD1. The V and J ends lost 2 bases and 4 bases, in that order; junction bases with no gene match: 6. The CDR3 length is 15 residues. Germline V gives CDR1 MNHEY, CDR2 SVGAGI. In nucleotides, the CDR3 is TGTGCCAGCAGTTACCACCTAACAGGGGGCACTGAAGCTTTCTTT. Amino acid sequence: CASSYHLTGGTEAFF.

This clone was detected only once. The same CDR3 arises from other DNA sequences in this sample as well. The rearrangement links TRBV7-3 to TRBJ2-1; D ambiguous. The CDR3 totals 13 residues. Trimming took off 1 base at V and 4 bases at J, with 5 bases between the two ends. In germline, CDR1 is SGHTA, CDR2 FQGTGA. This CDR3 reads CASSLSEYNEQFF. Here the CDR3 DNA reads TGTGCCAGCAGCTTAAGCGAATACAATGAGCAGTTCTTC.

The chain is built from TRBV5-1 and TRBJ2-2, with D hard to call. Germline loops: CDR1 SGHRS, CDR2 YFSETQ. V was pared by 2 bases and J by 9 bases, with 14 bases between. The CDR3 covers 14 residues. The CDR3 bases are TGCGCCAGCAGCTTCGGACCCGGCCCGAGGGAGCTGTTTTTT. It is translated as CASSFGPGPRELFF. The variable domain in full, with the rest retrieved from reference TRBV5-1 and TRBJ2-2, is KAGVTQTPRYLIKTRGQQVTLSCSPISGHRSVSWYQQTPGQGLQFLFEYFSETQRNKGNFPGRFSGRQFSNSRSEMNVSTLELGDSALYLCASSFGPGPRELFFGEGSRLTVL.

Turning to this clone: Other DNA variants within this sample encode the same CDR3. The gene calls are TRBV5-1 and TRBJ2-7; D might be TRBD1 (5 bases). This CDR3 is built from 14 residues. The V end was cut by 0 bases, the J end by 6 bases, with 13 bases between. Per the germline V gene, CDR1 is SGHRS and CDR2 is YFSETQ. Here the CDR3 reads CASSLDPGSGEQYF. The CDR3 nucleotides are TGCGCCAGCAGCTTGGATCCAGGGTCGGGCGAGCAGTACTTC.

This sequence joins TRBV6-1 and TRBJ1-4; possible D gene TRBD1, 6 bases. Germline V gene data show CDR1 as MNHNS and CDR2 as SASEGT. The CDR3 contains 13 residues. V lost 0 bases, J lost 13 bases, and 12 bases lay in between. The CDR3 loop is CASSEAGARGLFF. CDR3 in DNA: TGTGCCAGCAGTGAAGCGGGGGCGAGGGGACTGTTTTTT.

The chain employs TRBV11-2 and TRBJ2-5; D call uncertain. V was pared by 7 bases and J by 0 bases, with 18 bases between. Germline V CDR1 and CDR2: SGHAT, FQNNGV. This CDR3 is built from 16 residues. The CDR3 loop reads CASIRFGKSYQETQYF. The CDR3 DNA sequence: TGTGCCAGCATAAGATTTGGAAAATCATACCAAGAGACCCAGTACTTC.

This chain connects TRBV27 to TRBJ2-2, with TRBD2 matching 9 bases. Germline V gives CDR1 MNHEY, CDR2 SMNVEV (reference sequence). The CDR3 runs 16 residues. J gave up 6 bases and V 5 bases, and 10 bases lay outside the gene matches. The CDR3 region has the DNA TGTGCCAGCAGTCTGGCTGGACTAGCGCTTCCCGGGGAGCTGTTTTTT. This encodes CASSLAGLALPGELFF.

Details on this clone: Other nucleotide sequences from this sample produce the same CDR3. V gene TRBV15 combines with J gene TRBJ2-1; TRBD2 matches 9 bases. Germline CDR1 LNHNV, CDR2 YYDKDF (reference sequence). The junction had 4 bases not matched to a gene; V was cut back by 0 bases and J by 1 base. The CDR3 sequence is 17 residues long. CDR3 sequence: CATSRDLSGSSYNEQFF. In DNA, the CDR3 is TGTGCCACCAGCAGAGACCTTAGCGGGAGTTCCTACAATGAGCAGTTCTTC.

This clone was seen a few times. The V and J genes are TRBV9 and TRBJ1-1, with D possibly TRBD1 on 6 matching bases. Trimming took 5 bases from V and 0 from J, leaving 17 bases between them. In germline, CDR1 is SGDLS, CDR2 YYNGEE. The CDR3 consists of 16 residues. CDR3 coding DNA: TGTGCCAGCAGGGTACTAGGGGGACTCTTGAACACTGAAGCTTTCTTT. Its protein product is CASRVLGGLLNTEAFF.

The chain links TRBV10-3 to TRBJ2-3, with TRBD2 as a possible D gene (5 bases). Germline values: CDR1 ENHRY, CDR2 SYGVKD. V lost 6 bases and J 2 bases, leaving 15 bases between the germline ends. CDR3 length equals 15 residues. This CDR3 reads CAISGPVDSTDTQYF. The CDR3 nucleotides read TGTGCCATCAGCGGACCCGTGGACTCCACAGATACGCAGTATTTT.

About this clone: This sample includes further DNA sequences coding for the same CDR3. The gene calls are TRBV6-5 and TRBJ1-5, with D perhaps TRBD1 (5 bases). The CDR3 covers 14 residues. V gave up 0 bases and J gave up 7 bases, with 10 bases separating them. Germline CDR1 reads MNHEY; CDR2 reads SVGAGI. The CDR3 nucleotides are TGTGCCAGCAGTTACTCGGGGGTCGGCCAGCCCCAGCATTTT. Encoded protein: CASSYSGVGQPQHF.

In this sample, this clone turned up once. The CDR3 region is CASSAQMETQYF. In DNA, the CDR3 is TGTGCCAGCAGTGCACAGATGGAGACCCAGTACTTC. The V call is TRBV2, the J call TRBJ2-5, with no clear D. CDR3 size: 12 residues. Germline CDR1 and CDR2: SNHLY and FYNNEI. Trimming took 4 bases from V and 5 from J, leaving 8 bases between them.

This rearrangement joins TRBV28 to TRBJ2-7; D might be TRBD2 (5 bases). Germline CDR1 and CDR2: MDHEN and SYDVKM. Trimming removed 7 bases from V and 4 bases from J, with 11 bases in between. This CDR3 has 12 residues. The CDR3 loop is CASITEGYEQYF. The CDR3 nucleotides read TGTGCCAGCATCACCGAGGGATACGAGCAGTACTTC.

V and J are TRBV7-9 and TRBJ2-2; D not certain. Per the germline V gene, CDR1 is SEHNR and CDR2 is FQNEAQ (reference sequence). V was clipped by 3 bases and J by 3 bases, with 14 bases between them. This CDR3 has 16 residues. The CDR3 reads CASSFIPLGYTGELFF. CDR3 DNA sequence: TGTGCCAGCAGCTTTATCCCCTTAGGGTACACCGGGGAGCTGTTTTTT. Together with reference TRBV7-9 and TRBJ2-2, the CDR3 gives the full variable domain: DTGVSQNPRHKITKRGQNVTFRCDPISEHNRLYWYRQTLGQGPEFLTYFQNEAQLEKSRLLSDRFSAERPKGSFSTLEIQRTEQGDSAMYLCASSFIPLGYTGELFFGEGSRLTVL.

DNA of the CDR3: TGTGCCAGCAGCTTTTGTGGACATAGGATGGGTGGCTACACCTTC. This gives the protein CASSFCGHRMGGYTF. The chain is built from TRBV12-1 and TRBJ1-2; no check of the table's D call, TRBD1, against the DNA was made. TRBV12-1 is a recognized pseudogene. CDR3 length: 15 residues.

Details on this clone: Other DNA sequences in the sample encode the same CDR3. The chain carries TRBV5-1 and TRBJ2-4; D is perhaps TRBD1 or TRBD2 (5 bases each). Between the trimmed V and J ends, which lost 4 bases and 0 bases, there was a span of 11 bases. CDR1 and CDR2 (germline): SGHRS, YFSETQ. The CDR3 contains 15 residues. The CDR3 loop is CASSLGPIAKNIQYF. In DNA form, the CDR3 reads TGCGCCAGCAGCCTGGGACCCATAGCCAAAAACATTCAGTACTTC.

J is TRBJ2-5 and V is TRBV5-4; 7 bases align to TRBD1. The CDR3 runs to 15 residues. Germline V gene sequence: CDR1 SGHNT, CDR2 YYREEE (reference sequence). The trim removed 4 bases at V and 0 bases at J, leaving 6 bases unmatched. CDR3 protein: CASSATGVDQETQYF. DNA of the CDR3: TGTGCCAGCAGCGCCACAGGGGTCGACCAAGAGACCCAGTACTTC.

V usage is TRBV30 and J usage is TRBJ2-3; either TRBD1 or TRBD2 may fit D (6 bases each). The V and J ends lost 2 bases and 2 bases respectively, with 14 bases between them. The CDR3 spans 15 residues. CDR1 GTSNPN and CDR2 SVGIG come from the germline V gene (reference sequence). For the CDR3, the DNA is TGTGCCTGGAGTTTAAAGGGGGGATACACAGATACGCAGTATTTT. This sequence encodes CAWSLKGGYTDTQYF.

The chain joins TRBV18 to TRBJ1-2; D gene ambiguous. The CDR3 totals 12 residues. Germline-derived CDR1 and CDR2 are KGHSH and LQKENI. Trimming left V 4 bases short and J 0 bases short, with 3 bases between. The CDR3 DNA follows: TGTGCCAGCTCACAAGCTAACTATGGCTACACCTTC. Translated, it gives CASSQANYGYTF.

This clone came up once. The chain is built from TRBV5-1 and TRBJ2-1; no definite D call. CDR3 length equals 13 residues. Germline CDR1 and CDR2: SGHRS and YFSETQ. Trimming shortened V by 0 bases and J by 10 bases, and 11 bases separated the two germline ends. As DNA, the CDR3 is TGCGCCAGCAGCTTGGGCTTGAGAGCCGAGCAGTTCTTC. Translated: CASSLGLRAEQFF.

The rearrangement uses TRBV5-1 and TRBJ1-1; maybe TRBD1 (6 bases). The CDR3 covers 15 residues. Trimming pared 3 bases from V and 6 bases from J, leaving 18 bases between. The germline V gene has CDR1 SGHRS and CDR2 YFSETQ. The CDR3: CASSSAGGRVSEAFF. The CDR3 coding sequence is TGCGCCAGCAGCTCGGCGGGGGGGCGCGTCTCTGAAGCTTTCTTT.

J is TRBJ2-1 and V is TRBV7-2; the match to TRBD2 covers 8 bases. V lost 6 bases to trimming and J lost 0 bases; unmatched junction nucleotides: 7. This CDR3 comprises 16 residues. Germline V lookup: CDR1 SGHTA, CDR2 FQGNSA. In DNA form, the CDR3 reads TGTGCCAGCAGGGTAGAGCGGGAGAGCTCCTACAATGAGCAGTTCTTC. It specifies CASRVERESSYNEQFF.

This sequence joins TRBV30 and TRBJ2-7; either TRBD1 or TRBD2 may supply D (5 bases each). The germline gives CDR1 GTSNPN, CDR2 SVGIG (reference sequence). The CDR3 spans 14 residues. The V end was cut by 4 bases, the J end by 0 bases, with 13 bases between. The DNA for the CDR3 is TGTGCCTGGAAGTCGGCAGGGAGCTCCTACGAGCAGTACTTC. This sequence encodes CAWKSAGSSYEQYF.

This rearrangement joins TRBV28 to TRBJ2-3, with TRBD2 matching 10 bases. CDR1 MDHEN and CDR2 SYDVKM come from the germline V gene. The CDR3 runs to 17 residues. After removal of 2 bases from V and 5 bases from J, the junction contained 10 bases not matched to a gene. The CDR3 DNA is TGTGCCAGCAGTTTAAGGCTAGCGGGAGCGTTAGGAGATACGCAGTATTTT. Its translation is CASSLRLAGALGDTQYF.